This T cell receptor (beta chain) was captured by sequencing in a study of CD8 T cells in Susac syndrome. Study outcomes and limitations: The study recognized that its TCR sequencing and HLA analysis covered a relatively small number of individuals.

Random hexamers served to reverse transcribe roughly 0.5 to 1 ug RNA. Amplification of TCR beta CDR3 was carried out by immunoSEQ multiplex PCR, which covered 54 Vbeta and 13 Jbeta segments. TCRdb re-called the immunoSEQ multiplex PCR reads with MiXCR, one entry per CDR3 protein. The data hold approximately 90,000 distinct CDR3 sequences, with about 93% observed a single time. This clonotype was picked up one time. Its matching antigen is unknown. Sequencing of TCR beta drew on CD8+ and CD4+ T cells from blood. Germline V gives CDR1 LNHDA, CDR2 SQIVND (reference sequence). V lost 5 bases and J lost 5; bases outside the gene matches: 11. This CDR3 is built from 16 residues.

The sample was CD8+ T cells from PBMCs. The sequence derives from a human donor in good health. The chain combines TRBV19 with TRBJ1-5; 8 bases align to TRBD1. CDR3 in DNA: TGTGCCAGTAGTCTCCTCGGACAGGGAAGGGATCAGCCCCAGCATTTT. The encoded protein is CASSLLGQGRDQPQHF.